The 20 T cell receptor beta chains in this list originate from one sample, sequenced in a study of blood T cell repertoires in COVID-19. Libraries were prepared by immunoSEQ multiplex PCR; TCRdb keeps only in-frame clonotypes and omits some of them. The sample lists fewer than 200,000 clones; 80% to 90% were seen once. Sequences were obtained from peripheral blood. The receptor source for this set is a woman in her seventies who had recovered from COVID-19.

The CDR3 DNA reads TGTGCCAGCAAACTAGCGGGGGTGGACAATGAGCAGTTCTTC. The encoded protein is CASKLAGVDNEQFF. The chain joins TRBV11-3 to TRBJ2-1; 11 positions match TRBD2. The germline V gene encodes CDR1 SGHNT and CDR2 YENEEA. Trimming removed 7 bases from V and 5 bases from J; junction bases left unmatched: 4. This CDR3 has 14 residues. The variable domain in full, with the rest retrieved from reference TRBV11-3 and TRBJ2-1, is EAGVVQSPRYKIIEKKQPVAFWCNPISGHNTLYWYLQNLGQGPELLIRYENEEAVDDSQLPKDRFSAERLKGVDSTLKIQPAELGDSAVYLCASKLAGVDNEQFFGPGTRLTVL.

The chain uses TRBV7-9 and TRBJ2-7; tentatively, D is TRBD1 (6 bases). CDR3 length: 18 residues. V lost 5 bases to trimming and J lost 3 bases, with 26 bases between them. Germline V gene lookup returns CDR1 SEHNR and CDR2 FQNEAQ (reference sequence). This chain's CDR3 is CASSATGTSVLLVYEQYF. The CDR3 nucleotides are TGTGCCAGCAGCGCAACCGGGACATCTGTTCTCCTAGTCTACGAGCAGTACTTC.

The chain carries TRBV18 and TRBJ2-5, with a possible D match to TRBD2 (5 bases). V lost 6 bases and J 5 bases, leaving 13 bases between the germline ends. Germline loops: CDR1 KGHSH, CDR2 LQKENI. The CDR3 contains 13 residues. Here the CDR3 DNA reads TGTGCCAGCTCCGGGATTCTTGGGGAGACCCAGTACTTC. It codes for CASSGILGETQYF.

V gene TRBV5-1 combines with J gene TRBJ1-3, with 7 bases identical to TRBD1. Looked up from germline, CDR1 is SGHRS and CDR2 is YFSETQ. V lost 9 bases to trimming and J lost 2 bases; unmatched junction nucleotides: 5. This CDR3 comprises 13 residues. CDR3 nucleotides: TGCGCCACCAGGGACAGTACTGGAAACACCATATATTTT. Its protein is CATRDSTGNTIYF.

V and J are TRBV24-1 and TRBJ2-3; TRBD2 agrees at 7 bases. The CDR3 runs 14 residues. Trimming took 4 bases from V and 1 from J; bases not matched to a gene: 1. The germline V gene encodes CDR1 KGHDR and CDR2 SFDVKD. In DNA, the CDR3 is TGTGCCACCAGTGACCGGGGGGGCACAGATACGCAGTATTTT. This translates into CATSDRGGTDTQYF.

This clone was recorded only once. The V gene is TRBV11-3, the J gene TRBJ1-1; unclear D gene. The V and J ends lost 5 bases and 5 bases respectively, with 12 bases between them. CDR3 length: 13 amino acids. CDR1 SGHNT and CDR2 YENEEA come from the germline V gene. The CDR3 nucleotides read TGTGCCAGCAGCACACAATCGGGGACTGAAGCTTTCTTT. It yields the protein CASSTQSGTEAFF.

This sequence joins TRBV18 and TRBJ2-7, with 9 bases identical to TRBD2. This CDR3 has 16 amino acids. Germline assignment: CDR1 KGHSH and CDR2 LQKENI. Losses at the gene ends were 3 bases for V and 2 bases for J; bases not matched to a gene: 8. The DNA for the CDR3 is TGTGCCAGCTCACCCACGGGTTCTAGCGGGGCCTACGAGCAGTACTTC. Translating it yields CASSPTGSSGAYEQYF. The entire variable domain, with the rest obtained from reference TRBV18 and TRBJ2-7, is as follows: NAGVMQNPRHLVRRRGQEARLRCSPMKGHSHVYWYRQLPEEGLKFMVYLQKENIIDESGMPKERFSAEFPKEGPSILRIQQVVRGDSAAYFCASSPTGSSGAYEQYFGPGTRLTVT.

This clone was counted once. The chain links TRBV2 to TRBJ1-1; 10 bases are shared with TRBD1. The CDR3 runs to 13 residues. In germline, CDR1 is SNHLY, CDR2 FYNNEI. The ends lost 6 bases at V and 5 bases at J; junction bases unmatched: 3. The chain's CDR3 is CASRGDRGTEAFF. CDR3 DNA: TGTGCCAGCAGGGGGGACAGGGGAACTGAAGCTTTCTTT.

The sample holds a few counts of this clone. The J gene is TRBJ2-3, the V gene TRBV25-1; the match to TRBD2 covers 9 bases. This CDR3 is 17 amino acids long. Germline V gene lookup returns CDR1 MGHDK and CDR2 SYGVNS. Losses at the gene ends were 3 bases for V and 0 bases for J; bases not matched to a gene: 7. CDR3 coding DNA: TGTGCCAGCAGTGATCGACCGGGACTAGCTAGCACAGATACGCAGTATTTT. Amino acids: CASSDRPGLASTDTQYF.

V is TRBV3-1 (or the pseudogene TRBV3-2) and J is TRBJ2-7; 12 positions agree with TRBD1. With 0 bases clipped from V and 2 bases from J, the junction kept 2 bases outside the gene matches. This CDR3 region has 16 residues. Germline values: CDR1 LGHDT, CDR2 YNNKEL (reference sequence). In DNA, the CDR3 is TGTGCCAGCAGCCAAGACGGGACAGGGGGCCCCTACGAGCAGTACTTC. The encoded protein is CASSQDGTGGPYEQYF.

The genes are TRBV3-1 (or the pseudogene TRBV3-2) and TRBJ2-1, with TRBD2 matching over 7 bases. From germline, CDR1 is LGHDT and CDR2 YNNKEL (reference sequence). This CDR3 spans 15 amino acids. The CDR3 loop reads CASARASGNYNEQFF. As DNA, the CDR3 is TGTGCTTCCGCCCGGGCCAGCGGGAACTACAATGAGCAGTTCTTC.

The chain has TRBV6-6 and TRBJ2-7, with a weak D call TRBD1 (5 bases). Germline lookup yields CDR1 MNHNY and CDR2 SVGAGI (reference sequence). This CDR3 is built from 12 residues. V lost 6 bases, J lost 9 bases, and 15 bases lay in between. The CDR3 loop reads CASRPQGSRQYF. CDR3 bases: TGTGCCAGCAGGCCCCAGGGATCTCGGCAGTACTTC.

In this sample, this clone turned up a few times. The gene calls are TRBV10-2 and TRBJ2-3, with a possible D match to TRBD2 (5 bases). Germline values: CDR1 WSHSY, CDR2 SAAADI. This CDR3 has 14 residues. With 8 bases removed from V and 5 bases from J, the gap between germline ends came to 17 bases. The CDR3 bases are TGCGCCAGCCGGCCGGCGGGCCGGGGAGATACGCAGTATTTT. This translates into CASRPAGRGDTQYF.

The gene calls are TRBV6-5 and TRBJ2-5, with 11 positions matching TRBD2. The CDR3 extends over 15 amino acids. Germline V lookup: CDR1 MNHEY, CDR2 SVGAGI. V gave up 6 bases and J gave up 5 bases; unmatched junction bases: 8. DNA of the CDR3: TGTGCCAGCAGCACCCTAGCGGGGGGTTCGGAGACCCAGTACTTC. Translation gives CASSTLAGGSETQYF.

This chain uses TRBV20-1 with TRBJ1-2, with 7 bases fitting TRBD1. The V gene end was trimmed by 5 bases and the J gene end by 0 bases; junction bases not matched to a gene: 9. Germline V lookup: CDR1 DFQATT, CDR2 SNEGSKA (reference sequence). The CDR3 runs to 15 residues. CDR3 sequence: CSARGQALTNYGYTF. For the CDR3, the DNA is TGCAGTGCTCGTGGACAGGCGCTAACTAACTATGGCTACACCTTC.

The V and J genes are TRBV5-4 and TRBJ2-7, with 7 bases fitting TRBD1. CDR3 length: 13 residues. Trimming took 4 bases from V and 4 from J; bases not matched to a gene: 5. Per germline, CDR1 SGHNT and CDR2 YYREEE (reference sequence). CDR3 DNA: TGTGCCAGCAGCCCCCGGGACAGTTACGAGCAGTACTTC. Translation: CASSPRDSYEQYF.

The V gene is TRBV7-9, the J gene TRBJ2-2; 9 nucleotides line up with TRBD1. The CDR3 sequence is 16 residues long. J lost 6 bases, V lost 1 base, and 6 bases had no gene match. Germline loops: CDR1 SEHNR, CDR2 FQNEAQ (reference sequence). This CDR3 reads CASSLDRGLFSGELFF. The CDR3 nucleotides are TGTGCCAGCAGCTTAGACAGGGGGCTTTTCTCCGGGGAGCTGTTTTTT.

This clone was found a few times. The J gene is TRBJ2-5, the V gene TRBV9; 8 nucleotides line up with TRBD1. Looked up from germline, CDR1 is SGDLS and CDR2 is YYNGEE. With V trimmed by 0 bases and J by 1 base, 2 bases remained unmatched. This CDR3 has 15 amino acids. The CDR3 is CASSVGQGIQETQYF. The CDR3, as DNA: TGTGCCAGCAGCGTAGGACAGGGGATCCAAGAGACCCAGTACTTC.

This clone was seen more than once but under ten times. The V call is TRBV5-6, the J call TRBJ1-1; no firm D call. V was pared by 4 bases and J by 11 bases, with 12 bases between. The CDR3 sequence is 11 residues long. Germline V lookup: CDR1 SGHDT, CDR2 YYEEEE. The DNA of the CDR3 is TGTGCCAGCAGCCTTCAAGGAGGGGCTTTCTTT. This encodes CASSLQGGAFF.

The chain joins TRBV5-1 to TRBJ1-2; possibly TRBD1 for D (5 bases). Between the trimmed V and J ends, which lost 0 bases and 0 bases, there was a span of 9 bases. Germline CDR1 is SGHRS and CDR2 is YFSETQ. CDR3 size: 15 residues. CDR3 amino acids: CASSLGGSANYGYTF. CDR3 in DNA: TGCGCCAGCAGCTTGGGGGGCTCAGCTAACTATGGCTACACCTTC.